This T cell receptor beta chain was documented in a study of cytomegalovirus exposure and HLA in healthy donors. Study overall: An early data release held some 85 million unique TCRs from HLA-typed donors.

Broader study findings: Most likely, a cluster of highly shared sequence variants arose as a sequencing artifact.

PCR primers comprised 60 Vbeta and 13 Jbeta primers. Original processing notes: Roughly 10 million shared chains were among the roughly 78 million unique TCR beta chains that a later analysis counted. Clones were sequenced by immunoSEQ multiplex PCR, and TCRdb holds only the in-frame ones, with some missing. V, J and clone size were drawn from that table, and D and trimming were deduced from the DNA. This table holds about 240,000 clones, around 81% found once. Germline V gene sequence: CDR1 MNHNS, CDR2 SASEGT. CDR3 length: 12 amino acids. V gave up 4 bases and J gave up 9 bases, with 10 bases separating them. To note about this clone: Antigen unknown.

The sequence came from a woman aged 55-75 years in good health and CMV-seropositive. J is TRBJ2-1 and V is TRBV6-1, with D tentatively TRBD2 (5 bases). Sequenced sample: PBMCs. In DNA, the CDR3 is TGTGCCAGCAGTGCCCGGACTGCTGAGCAGTTCTTC. Translated: CASSARTAEQFF.